This T cell receptor (beta chain) derives from a study of graft-versus-host responses after intestinal transplantation. Study-wide context: Uniformly, recipients were administered anti-thymocyte globulin induction with subsequent tacrolimus and steroids for approximately 3 years. Broader study findings: Recipient marrow held GvH clones, some first seen in ileum or blood.

Only in-frame clones appear in the TCRdb table, and some are missing; sequencing was by immunoSEQ multiplex PCR. Of roughly 27,000 clones listed, roughly 80% are singletons. Regarding this clone: The antigen is undetermined. A read error may produce the germline difference seen at one junction end.

This specimen was PBMCs, taken roughly 29 days after intestinal transplant. The TCR originated in a human patient who received an intestinal transplant, so some T cells may come from the graft donor.

The CDR3 reads CASSLVSGGTYGQYF. CDR3 DNA sequence: TGTGCCAGCAGCTTAGTTAGCGGGGGTACCTACGGGCAGTACTTC. The chain recombines TRBV7-2 with TRBJ2-7; 9 bases agree with TRBD2. The CDR3 sequence is 15 residues long. Germline CDR1 and CDR2: SGHTA and FQGNSA.